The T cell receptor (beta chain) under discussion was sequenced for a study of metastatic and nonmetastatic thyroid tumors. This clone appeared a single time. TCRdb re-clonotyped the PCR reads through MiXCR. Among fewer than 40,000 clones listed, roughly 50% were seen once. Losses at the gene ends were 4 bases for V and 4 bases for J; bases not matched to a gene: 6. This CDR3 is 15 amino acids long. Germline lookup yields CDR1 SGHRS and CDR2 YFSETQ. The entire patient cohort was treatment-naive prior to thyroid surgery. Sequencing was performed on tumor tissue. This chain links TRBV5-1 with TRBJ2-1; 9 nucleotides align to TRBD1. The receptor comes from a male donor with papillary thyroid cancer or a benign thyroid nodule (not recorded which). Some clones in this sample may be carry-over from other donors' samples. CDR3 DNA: TGCGCCAGCAGCAAGACGGGACAGGGTTACAATGAGCAGTTCTTC. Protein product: CASSKTGQGYNEQFF.